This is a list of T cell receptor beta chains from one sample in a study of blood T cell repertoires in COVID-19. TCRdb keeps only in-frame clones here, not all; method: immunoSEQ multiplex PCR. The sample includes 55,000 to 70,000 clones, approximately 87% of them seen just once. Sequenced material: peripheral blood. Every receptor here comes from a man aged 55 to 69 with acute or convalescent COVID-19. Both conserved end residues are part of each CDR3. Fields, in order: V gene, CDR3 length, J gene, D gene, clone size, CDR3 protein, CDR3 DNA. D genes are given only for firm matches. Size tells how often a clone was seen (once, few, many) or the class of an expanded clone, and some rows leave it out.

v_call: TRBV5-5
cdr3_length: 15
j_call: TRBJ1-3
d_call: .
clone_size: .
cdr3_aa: CASSTGQLSGNTIYF
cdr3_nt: TGTGCCAGCAGTACCGGACAGCTCTCTGGAAACACCATATATTTT

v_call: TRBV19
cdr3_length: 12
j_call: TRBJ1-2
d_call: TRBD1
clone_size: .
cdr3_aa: CATRQGIYGYTF
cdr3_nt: TGTGCCACAAGACAGGGGATCTATGGCTACACCTTC

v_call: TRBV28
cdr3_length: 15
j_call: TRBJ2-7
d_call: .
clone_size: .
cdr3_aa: CASSLEGSFSYEQYF
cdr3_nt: TGTGCCAGCAGTTTAGAGGGATCCTTCTCCTACGAGCAGTACTTC

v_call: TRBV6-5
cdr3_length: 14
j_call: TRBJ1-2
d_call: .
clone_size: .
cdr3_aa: CASALTGNNYGYTF
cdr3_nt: TGTGCCAGCGCCCTTACAGGGAATAACTATGGCTACACCTTC

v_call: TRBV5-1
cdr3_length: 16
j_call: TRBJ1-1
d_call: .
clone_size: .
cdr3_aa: CASSLGAHSGSTEAFF
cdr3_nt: TGCGCCAGCAGTTTGGGGGCACACTCTGGTAGTACTGAAGCTTTCTTT

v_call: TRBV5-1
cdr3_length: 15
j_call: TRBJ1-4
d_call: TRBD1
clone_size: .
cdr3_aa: CASSVTGAQGEKLFF
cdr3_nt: TGCGCCAGCAGCGTGACAGGGGCCCAGGGTGAAAAACTGTTTTTT

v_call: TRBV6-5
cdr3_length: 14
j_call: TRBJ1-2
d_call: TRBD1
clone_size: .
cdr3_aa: CASRGTGSHDGYTF
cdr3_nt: TGTGCCAGCAGAGGGACAGGATCCCACGATGGCTACACCTTC

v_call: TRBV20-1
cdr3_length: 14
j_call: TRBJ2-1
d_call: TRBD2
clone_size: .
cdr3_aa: CSASRTSGANEQFF
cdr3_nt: TGCAGTGCTAGTAGGACTAGCGGAGCCAATGAGCAGTTCTTC

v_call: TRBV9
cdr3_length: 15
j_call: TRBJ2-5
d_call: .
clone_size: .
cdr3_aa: CASSVDGSSPETQYF
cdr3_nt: TGTGCCAGCAGCGTAGACGGGAGTAGCCCAGAGACCCAGTACTTC

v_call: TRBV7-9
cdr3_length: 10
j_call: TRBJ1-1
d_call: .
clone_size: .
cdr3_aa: CASSQVEAFF
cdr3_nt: TGTGCCAGCAGCCAGGTTGAAGCTTTCTTT

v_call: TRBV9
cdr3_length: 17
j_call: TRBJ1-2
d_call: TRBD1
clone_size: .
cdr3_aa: CARSGGDRGFCIVGRTF
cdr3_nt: TGTGCCCGAAGCGGCGGGGACAGGGGCTTTTGTATCGTGGGCCGCACCTTC

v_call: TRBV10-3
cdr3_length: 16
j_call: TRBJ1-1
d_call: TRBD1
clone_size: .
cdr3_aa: CAISEPGTASYTEAFF
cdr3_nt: TGTGCCATCAGTGAGCCCGGGACAGCCAGTTACACTGAAGCTTTCTTT

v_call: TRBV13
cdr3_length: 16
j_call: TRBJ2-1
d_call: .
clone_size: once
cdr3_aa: CASSSKVQGTYNEQFF
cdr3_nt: TGTGCCAGCAGCTCCAAGGTGCAGGGGACGTACAATGAGCAGTTCTTC

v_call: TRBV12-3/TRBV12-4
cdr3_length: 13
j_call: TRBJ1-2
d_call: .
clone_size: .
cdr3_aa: CASTMTPAGGYTF
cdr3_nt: TGTGCCAGCACCATGACCCCGGCGGGCGGCTACACCTTC

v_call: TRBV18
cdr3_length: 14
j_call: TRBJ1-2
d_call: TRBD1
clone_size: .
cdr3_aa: CASSPGTENYGYTF
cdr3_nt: TGTGCCAGCTCACCAGGGACAGAGAACTATGGCTACACCTTC

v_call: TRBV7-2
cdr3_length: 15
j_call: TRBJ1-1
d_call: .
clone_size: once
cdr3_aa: CASSREGQTNTEAFF
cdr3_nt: TGTGCCAGCAGCAGAGAGGGACAAACGAACACTGAAGCTTTCTTT